Shown below are 22 T cell receptor beta chains from a single sample sequenced in a study of T cell responses to AZD1222 COVID-19 vaccine. Only in-frame clones appear in the TCRdb table, and some are missing; sequencing was by immunoSEQ multiplex PCR. In the table there are approximately 160,000 clones, about nine tenths of which are singletons. Sequencing was performed on peripheral blood, taken on day 0 of AZD1222 vaccination. These receptors all stem from an adult in good health.

V is TRBV5-4 and J is TRBJ1-2; weak D call: TRBD1 (5 bases). V lost 4 bases to trimming and J lost 4 bases, with 17 bases between them. Germline V gene data show CDR1 as SGHNT and CDR2 as YYREEE (reference sequence). This CDR3 is built from 15 residues. DNA for the CDR3: TGTGCCAGCAGCCCTGACCGGGACCCAAGCTATGGCTACACCTTC. As protein: CASSPDRDPSYGYTF.

The gene calls are TRBV5-1 and TRBJ2-7, with TRBD1 identical over 7 bases. Germline V gene lookup returns CDR1 SGHRS and CDR2 YFSETQ. J was trimmed by 0 bases and V by 2 bases; bases with no gene match: 8. CDR3 length: 16 residues. DNA of the CDR3: TGCGCCAGCAGCTTACCAAGGACAGGATACTCCTACGAGCAGTACTTC. Amino acid sequence: CASSLPRTGYSYEQYF.

This clone was observed a few times. The rearrangement uses TRBV5-1 and TRBJ1-2, with D unresolved. The CDR3 covers 13 residues. The V gene's germline CDR1 is SGHRS and CDR2 YFSETQ. V lost 2 bases and J lost 2, with 7 bases in between. CDR3 sequence reads: CASSLEGNYGYTF. The CDR3 bases are TGCGCCAGCAGCTTAGAGGGAAACTATGGCTACACCTTC.

The V and J genes are TRBV6-5 and TRBJ2-7; possibly TRBD2 for D (5 bases). This CDR3 comprises 14 residues. Germline CDR1 MNHEY, CDR2 SVGAGI. Trimming pared 2 bases from V and 3 bases from J, leaving 11 bases between. CDR3 sequence reads: CASSYGLASYEQYF. CDR3 bases: TGTGCCAGCAGTTACGGTCTAGCTAGCTACGAGCAGTACTTC.

The CDR3 loop reads CASNAGGPNYGYTF. The DNA for the CDR3 is TGTGCCAGCAACGCGGGGGGCCCTAACTATGGCTACACCTTC. This chain links TRBV7-3 with TRBJ1-2; TRBD1 might be the D (6 bases). The CDR3 sequence is 14 residues long. Germline CDR1 and CDR2: SGHTA and FQGTGA. The V end was cut by 7 bases, the J end by 0 bases, with 12 bases between. The full variable domain, in which reference TRBV7-3 and TRBJ1-2 provide the parts outside the CDR3, is GAGVSQTPSNKVTEKGKYVELRCDPISGHTALYWYRQSLGQGPEFLIYFQGTGAADDSGLPNDRFFAVRPEGSVSTLKIQRTERGDSAVYLCASNAGGPNYGYTFGSGTRLTVV.

This clone was recorded a few times. J is TRBJ1-2 and V is TRBV10-1; D unresolved. V was clipped by 5 bases and J by 0 bases, with 22 bases between them. This CDR3 has 18 amino acids. CDR1 WNHNN and CDR2 SYGVQD come from the germline V gene (reference sequence). The CDR3 reads CASSPTPPWRRTNYGYTF. CDR3 DNA sequence: TGCGCCAGCAGTCCCACCCCACCTTGGCGGCGAACTAACTATGGCTACACCTTC.

V usage is TRBV5-5 and J usage is TRBJ1-5; D perhaps matches TRBD1 (5 bases). Trimming removed 3 bases from V and 2 bases from J, with 12 bases in between. Germline V gene data show CDR1 as SGHKS and CDR2 as YYEKEE (reference sequence). CDR3 length: 15 residues. In nucleotides, the CDR3 is TGTGCCAGCAGCTCCGGGACGGTTGGCAATCAGCCCCAGCATTTT. Residues: CASSSGTVGNQPQHF.

V is TRBV19 and J is TRBJ2-1, with 13 bases fitting TRBD2. With V trimmed by 4 bases and J by 6 bases, 6 bases remained unmatched. Germline V gene lookup returns CDR1 LNHDA and CDR2 SQIVND (reference sequence). The CDR3 is 16 amino acids. The CDR3 DNA follows: TGTGCCAGTAGTACCCGACTAGCGGGAGGTGGCAATGAGCAGTTCTTC. Its protein product is CASSTRLAGGGNEQFF.

This clone was observed a handful of times. The V gene is TRBV5-1, the J gene TRBJ2-2; D uncertain. In germline, CDR1 is SGHRS, CDR2 YFSETQ. The CDR3 is 14 residues long. V was pared by 2 bases and J by 0 bases, with 5 bases between. CDR3 in DNA: TGCGCCAGCAGCTTCTCTACGAACACCGGGGAGCTGTTTTTT. It yields the protein CASSFSTNTGELFF.

The chain combines TRBV9 with TRBJ2-2; a weak D match, TRBD1 (5 bases). CDR3 length equals 13 residues. Per germline, CDR1 SGDLS and CDR2 YYNGEE. V lost 5 bases, J lost 4 bases, and 9 bases lay in between. The CDR3 DNA reads TGTGCCAGCAGTAGTAGGGGCACCGGGGAGCTGTTTTTT. This translates into CASSSRGTGELFF.

This clone was counted a single time. The V and J genes are TRBV19 and TRBJ1-1, with a weak D call TRBD1 (5 bases). In germline, CDR1 is LNHDA, CDR2 SQIVND (reference sequence). Trimming stripped 8 bases from V and 1 base from J, with 11 bases between. This CDR3 comprises 13 residues. CDR3: CASADGGNTEAFF. In nucleotides, the CDR3 is TGTGCCAGTGCCGATGGGGGGAACACTGAAGCTTTCTTT.

This chain uses TRBV19 with TRBJ1-5, with unresolved D. With 3 bases removed from V and 4 bases from J, the gap between germline ends came to 4 bases. CDR1 and CDR2 (germline): LNHDA, SQIVND (reference sequence). This CDR3 contains 12 residues. The CDR3 DNA reads TGTGCCAGTAGTATTGAAAATCAGCCCCAGCATTTT. Amino acids: CASSIENQPQHF.

The genes are TRBV5-4 and TRBJ1-2; tentatively, D is TRBD1 (5 bases). V was trimmed by 5 bases and J by 2 bases, leaving 16 bases between them. CDR1 and CDR2 from the germline V gene are SGHNT and YYREEE (reference sequence). CDR3 length equals 15 residues. This chain's CDR3 is CASRYNQGANYGYTF. The CDR3, as DNA: TGTGCCAGCAGGTACAACCAAGGGGCCAACTATGGCTACACCTTC. Full variable domain (missing parts from reference TRBV5-4 and TRBJ1-2): ETGVTQSPTHLIKTRGQQVTLRCSSQSGHNTVSWYQQALGQGPQFIFQYYREEENGRGNFPPRFSGLQFPNYSSELNVNALELDDSALYLCASRYNQGANYGYTFGSGTRLTVV.

This clone was counted only a few times. Here the CDR3 reads CASRISRQASGANVLTF. The CDR3, as DNA: TGTGCCAGCAGAATATCCCGGCAAGCCTCTGGGGCCAACGTCCTGACTTTC. The chain couples TRBV7-9 to TRBJ2-6; D is uncertain. Germline values: CDR1 SEHNR, CDR2 FQNEAQ (reference sequence). The germline V and J ends were trimmed by 6 bases and 0 bases, with 15 bases remaining between them. The CDR3 loop spans 17 amino acids. Combining the CDR3 with reference TRBV7-9 and TRBJ2-6 gives the whole variable domain DTGVSQNPRHKITKRGQNVTFRCDPISEHNRLYWYRQTLGQGPEFLTYFQNEAQLEKSRLLSDRFSAERPKGSFSTLEIQRTEQGDSAMYLCASRISRQASGANVLTFGAGSRLTVL.

The chain has TRBV12-3 or TRBV12-4 and TRBJ1-1; tentative D call: TRBD1 (6 bases). CDR3 length equals 13 residues. V was trimmed by 6 bases and J by 4 bases, leaving 12 bases between them. The CDR3 sequence: CASRETRGTEAFF. The CDR3 coding sequence is TGTGCCAGCAGGGAAACCAGGGGCACTGAAGCTTTCTTT.

The chain joins TRBV30 to TRBJ2-3; D is undetermined. The CDR3 loop spans 16 amino acids. With 0 bases removed from V and 3 bases from J, the gap between germline ends came to 16 bases. Germline CDR1 reads GTSNPN; CDR2 reads SVGIG (reference sequence). The CDR3 DNA reads as TGTGCCTGGAGTGTACTCTGGGTTTCCAGAACAGATACGCAGTATTTT. Protein sequence: CAWSVLWVSRTDTQYF. Variable domain in full (rest from reference TRBV30 and TRBJ2-3): SQTIHQWPATLVQPVGSPLSLECTVEGTSNPNLYWYRQAAGRGLQLLFYSVGIGQISSEVPQNLSASRPQDRQFILSSKKLLLSDSGFYLCAWSVLWVSRTDTQYFGPGTRLTVL.

The rearrangement links TRBV3-1 (or the pseudogene TRBV3-2) to TRBJ2-7; D is undetermined. The V end was cut by 1 base, the J end by 1 base, with 14 bases between. The CDR3 has 16 residues. In germline, CDR1 is LGHDT, CDR2 YNNKEL (reference sequence). The CDR3, as DNA: TGTGCCAGCAGCCAAGGTTGGCTAGTTGAGTCCTACGAGCAGTACTTC. Amino acid sequence: CASSQGWLVESYEQYF.

The CDR3 DNA sequence: TGTGCCAGCAGTTCCATTAGGCGGGGGGCCTATGGCTACACCTTC. The encoded protein is CASSSIRRGAYGYTF. The rearrangement links TRBV6-6 to TRBJ1-2, with a possible D match to TRBD1 (6 bases). Germline values: CDR1 MNHNY, CDR2 SVGAGI (reference sequence). The CDR3 has 15 amino acids. Deletions cut 4 bases from V and 4 bases from J, with 16 bases between.

This sequence joins TRBV28 and TRBJ2-7; 9 nucleotides agree with TRBD2. V lost 4 bases, J lost 6 bases, and 7 bases stayed unmatched. This CDR3 is built from 14 residues. Germline V gives CDR1 MDHEN, CDR2 SYDVKM. The CDR3 sequence is CASSSRLAGSEQYF. In DNA, the CDR3 is TGTGCCAGCAGTTCGAGGCTAGCGGGAAGCGAGCAGTACTTC.

The chain combines TRBV18 with TRBJ1-5; TRBD1 is a possible D gene (6 bases). CDR3 length equals 17 residues. Germline V lookup: CDR1 KGHSH, CDR2 LQKENI. The germline V and J ends were trimmed by 1 base and 0 bases, with 13 bases remaining between them. In nucleotides, the CDR3 is TGTGCCAGCTCACCACTGGACTCGACAGGTAGCAATCAGCCCCAGCATTTT. Encoded protein: CASSPLDSTGSNQPQHF.

This chain links TRBV6-5 with TRBJ1-5, with 9 bases identical to TRBD1. The CDR3 sequence is 15 residues long. V was pared by 6 bases and J by 4 bases, with 7 bases of the junction left unmatched. Germline CDR1 MNHEY, CDR2 SVGAGI. The CDR3 region is CASRRRTGANQPQHF. CDR3 coding DNA: TGTGCCAGCAGGAGAAGGACAGGGGCTAATCAGCCCCAGCATTTT.

The J gene is TRBJ2-7, the V gene TRBV7-8, with D possibly being TRBD1 or TRBD2 (5 bases each). The CDR3 contains 16 residues. Germline loops: CDR1 SGHVS, CDR2 FQNEAQ. Trimming took 5 bases from V and 4 from J, leaving 21 bases between them. CDR3 bases: TGTGCCAGCAGCCAACCGGTGGGGCTAGCTCGTTACGAGCAGTACTTC. This codes for CASSQPVGLARYEQYF.